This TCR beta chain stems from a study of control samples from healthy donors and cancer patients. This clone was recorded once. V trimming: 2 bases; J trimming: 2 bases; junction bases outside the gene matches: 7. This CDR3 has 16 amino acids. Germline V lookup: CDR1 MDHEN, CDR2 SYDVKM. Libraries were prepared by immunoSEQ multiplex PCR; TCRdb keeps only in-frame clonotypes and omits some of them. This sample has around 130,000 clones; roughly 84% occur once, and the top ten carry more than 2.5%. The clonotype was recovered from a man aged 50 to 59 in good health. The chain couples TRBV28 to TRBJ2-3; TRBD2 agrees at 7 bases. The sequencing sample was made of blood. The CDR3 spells CASSLVGSGDTDTQYF. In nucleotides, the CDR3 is TGTGCCAGCAGTTTAGTCGGGAGCGGGGACACAGATACGCAGTATTTT.